The next 21 T cell receptor beta chains were all read from a single sample in a study of T cell responses to AZD1222 COVID-19 vaccine. Some clones are missing from TCRdb's copy, which holds only in-frame ones; the method was immunoSEQ multiplex PCR. The sample holds more than 85,000 clones; approximately 88% are singletons and the top ten take approximately 15%. Here the sequenced sample was peripheral blood, taken on day 0 of AZD1222 vaccination. The receptor set was obtained from an adult in good health.

The rearrangement joins TRBV28 to TRBJ2-1, with TRBD2 as a possible D gene (6 bases). This CDR3 is built from 15 residues. Trimming stripped 1 base from V and 8 bases from J, with 15 bases between. Germline-derived CDR1 and CDR2 are MDHEN and SYDVKM. The CDR3 region has the DNA TGTGCCAGCAGTTTATTATCGGGCGGGATATATGAGCAGTTCTTC. Translating it yields CASSLLSGGIYEQFF.

The chain couples TRBV10-3 to TRBJ2-1, with 7 bases identical to TRBD2. CDR1 is ENHRY, CDR2 SYGVKD, per germline. This CDR3 has 12 amino acids. The V and J ends lost 8 bases and 9 bases, in that order; junction bases with no gene match: 7. CDR3: CAIAGAVGEQFF. DNA for the CDR3: TGTGCCATCGCGGGAGCGGTGGGTGAGCAGTTCTTC.

This clone occurred a few times. This chain links TRBV28 with TRBJ2-7; unclear D gene. V shed 4 bases and J shed 5 bases, with 15 bases lying between them. Germline loops: CDR1 MDHEN, CDR2 SYDVKM. CDR3 length equals 14 residues. The CDR3 coding sequence is TGTGCCAGCAGTTCCCCGCTCACACTCGACGAGCAGTACTTC. It is translated as CASSSPLTLDEQYF.

This chain uses TRBV5-1 with TRBJ2-3, with no clear D. Germline values: CDR1 SGHRS, CDR2 YFSETQ. CDR3 size: 16 residues. V dropped 0 bases and J dropped 0 bases, with 11 bases sitting between them. The CDR3 coding sequence is TGCGCCAGCAGCTTGGACGGGTTACCTAGCACAGATACGCAGTATTTT. Residues: CASSLDGLPSTDTQYF.

The chain couples TRBV29-1 to TRBJ1-2, with 8 bases matching TRBD1. CDR3 length equals 13 residues. Trimming took 4 bases from V and 6 from J; bases not matched to a gene: 7. Looked up from germline, CDR1 is SQVTM and CDR2 is ANQGSEA. The CDR3 protein is CSVAAQGEDGYTF. DNA for the CDR3: TGCAGCGTTGCAGCACAGGGGGAGGATGGCTACACCTTC.

The CDR3 bases are TGTGCCAGCAGCCCCCTGCCTAGCGGGGTCGGACATTCCGAGCAGTACTTC. As protein: CASSPLPSGVGHSEQYF. J is TRBJ2-7 and V is TRBV7-2, with 9 positions matching TRBD2. In germline, CDR1 is SGHTA, CDR2 FQGNSA. This CDR3 comprises 17 residues. V gave up 5 bases and J gave up 6 bases; unmatched junction bases: 17.

The sample holds one count of this clone. This chain links TRBV6-5 with TRBJ1-5; 10 positions agree with TRBD1. The CDR3 has 13 residues. J gave up 7 bases and V 7 bases, and 4 bases lay outside the gene matches. Germline lookup yields CDR1 MNHEY and CDR2 SVGAGI. The CDR3 region is CASTRTGGQPQHF. DNA for the CDR3: TGTGCCAGCACCCGGACAGGGGGGCAGCCCCAGCATTTT.

In DNA, the CDR3 is TGTGCCAGCAGCACCTCGCGACTAGCGCCCTACAATGAGCAGTTCTTC. This gives the protein CASSTSRLAPYNEQFF. The J gene is TRBJ2-1, the V gene TRBV7-8; 8 positions match TRBD2. Losses at the gene ends were 5 bases for V and 2 bases for J; bases not matched to a gene: 8. CDR1 and CDR2 (germline): SGHVS, FQNEAQ. The CDR3 has 16 residues. Full variable domain (remainder filled in from reference TRBV7-8 and TRBJ2-1): GAGVSQSPRYKVAKRGQDVALRCDPISGHVSLFWYQQALGQGPEFLTYFQNEAQLDKSGLPSDRFFAERPEGSVSTLKIQRTQQEDSAVYLCASSTSRLAPYNEQFFGPGTRLTVL.

This clone was detected only once. V usage is TRBV11-2 and J usage is TRBJ2-7; TRBD1 agrees at 9 bases. The CDR3 spans 15 residues. V trimming: 3 bases; J trimming: 1 base; junction bases outside the gene matches: 4. CDR1 is SGHAT, CDR2 FQNNGV, per germline. CDR3 sequence reads: CASSLETGGSYEQYV. In nucleotides, the CDR3 is TGTGCCAGCAGCTTGGAGACAGGGGGTTCCTACGAGCAGTACGTC.

The chain combines TRBV18 with TRBJ2-3; 8 bases are shared with TRBD2. The CDR3 length is 18 residues. Germline V gene lookup returns CDR1 KGHSH and CDR2 LQKENI. V lost 2 bases, J lost 6 bases, and 16 bases stayed unmatched. CDR3 nucleotide sequence: TGTGCCAGCTCACCATATGAGGCCGCGGGGGGCAGGCGGGATACGCAGTATTTT. Protein: CASSPYEAAGGRRDTQYF.

The V call is TRBV12-3 or TRBV12-4, the J call TRBJ1-5; D gene uncertain. The V gene lost 7 bases and the J gene lost 5 bases, with 9 bases spanning the gap. This CDR3 comprises 12 residues. CDR3 DNA: TGTGCCAGCACCCTCGACTATCAGCCCCAGCATTTT. This translates into CASTLDYQPQHF.

The gene calls are TRBV7-2 and TRBJ2-1, with D maybe TRBD2 (6 bases). Germline V gene lookup returns CDR1 SGHTA and CDR2 FQGNSA. This CDR3 has 16 amino acids. The ends were cut back, 5 bases at V and 1 base at J, with 15 bases in the middle. The CDR3 coding sequence is TGTGCCAGCAGCCAAGGTGGCGGGGTGTCCTACAATGAGCAGTTCTTC. Its protein product is CASSQGGGVSYNEQFF.

The V and J genes are TRBV7-9 and TRBJ1-1; D may be TRBD1 (5 bases). Trimming cost V 8 bases and J 1 base, with 11 bases left between them. The CDR3 length is 13 residues. The V gene's germline CDR1 is SEHNR and CDR2 FQNEAQ (reference sequence). This CDR3 is CASLQGSNTEAFF. CDR3 in DNA: TGTGCCAGCCTCCAGGGTTCGAACACTGAAGCTTTCTTT. Variable domain in full (rest from reference TRBV7-9 and TRBJ1-1): DTGVSQNPRHKITKRGQNVTFRCDPISEHNRLYWYRQTLGQGPEFLTYFQNEAQLEKSRLLSDRFSAERPKGSFSTLEIQRTEQGDSAMYLCASLQGSNTEAFFGQGTRLTVV.

The rearrangement joins TRBV19 to TRBJ2-1; 9 nucleotides match TRBD2. Germline V gene lookup returns CDR1 LNHDA and CDR2 SQIVND (reference sequence). The CDR3 totals 21 residues. V shed 3 bases and J 2 bases; nucleotides not matched to a gene: 20. The CDR3 protein is CASSIFNTRLAGTKPYNEQFF. CDR3 coding DNA: TGTGCCAGTAGTATTTTTAATACGCGGCTAGCGGGAACCAAACCCTACAATGAGCAGTTCTTC.

V usage is TRBV4-3 and J usage is TRBJ1-4; TRBD1 matches 8 bases. The junction had 10 bases not matched to a gene; V was cut back by 3 bases and J by 7 bases. The V gene's germline CDR1 is LGHNA and CDR2 YSLEER. The CDR3 has 16 residues. The CDR3 reads CASSQVFGQGFEKLFF. DNA for the CDR3: TGCGCCAGCAGCCAGGTATTTGGACAGGGTTTTGAAAAACTGTTTTTT.

A single count supports this clone. The chain recombines TRBV6-4 with TRBJ1-6; D remains ambiguous. The CDR3 covers 15 residues. V shed 3 bases and J shed 8 bases, with 14 bases lying between them. CDR1 is MRHNA, CDR2 SNTAGT, per germline. This chain's CDR3 is CASSERSNSDSPLHF. The CDR3 coding sequence is TGTGCCAGCAGTGAGCGCTCAAACAGTGATTCACCCCTCCACTTT.

The chain uses TRBV19 and TRBJ2-3; D unclear. Germline V lookup: CDR1 LNHDA, CDR2 SQIVND (reference sequence). V shed 8 bases and J shed 4 bases, with 7 bases lying between them. The CDR3 runs 11 residues. The CDR3 sequence is CASSRADTQYF. The CDR3 DNA reads as TGTGCCAGTTCTAGGGCAGATACGCAGTATTTT.

The gene calls are TRBV29-1 and TRBJ1-2; D is possibly TRBD1 (5 bases). Germline-derived CDR1 and CDR2 are SQVTM and ANQGSEA. Trimming removed 4 bases from V and 4 bases from J, with 7 bases in between. CDR3 length: 11 amino acids. The CDR3 bases are TGCAGCGTTGCCGGGGGCTATGGCTACACCTTC. This sequence encodes CSVAGGYGYTF.

This clone has only a few counts. Germline is not matched at one junction end, which may reflect a read error. The rearrangement links TRBV2 to TRBJ2-7; maybe TRBD1 (5 bases). Germline CDR1 and CDR2: SNHLY and FYNNEI. This CDR3 is built from 13 residues. The CDR3 is CASSGLGAYAQYF. DNA of the CDR3: TGTGCCAGCAGTGGCCTTGGGGCTTACGCGCAGTACTTC.

The chain combines TRBV5-4 with TRBJ2-3; weak D call: TRBD2 (6 bases). This CDR3 region has 16 residues. Germline assignment: CDR1 SGHNT and CDR2 YYREEE (reference sequence). Trimming took off 0 bases at V and 1 base at J, with 12 bases between the two ends. The CDR3 here is CASSLGASAGTDTQYF. CDR3 nucleotides: TGTGCCAGCAGCTTGGGGGCTAGCGCTGGCACAGATACGCAGTATTTT. Full variable domain (remainder filled in from reference TRBV5-4 and TRBJ2-3): ETGVTQSPTHLIKTRGQQVTLRCSSQSGHNTVSWYQQALGQGPQFIFQYYREEENGRGNFPPRFSGLQFPNYSSELNVNALELDDSALYLCASSLGASAGTDTQYFGPGTRLTVL.

The rearrangement joins TRBV30 to TRBJ1-1; TRBD1 might be the D (5 bases). CDR1 and CDR2 from the germline V gene are GTSNPN and SVGIG (reference sequence). The CDR3 is 12 amino acids. The ends were cut back, 5 bases at V and 4 bases at J, with 11 bases in the middle. Here the CDR3 DNA reads TGTGCCTGGGAGACGGGGGGCACTGAAGCTTTCTTT. As protein: CAWETGGTEAFF.